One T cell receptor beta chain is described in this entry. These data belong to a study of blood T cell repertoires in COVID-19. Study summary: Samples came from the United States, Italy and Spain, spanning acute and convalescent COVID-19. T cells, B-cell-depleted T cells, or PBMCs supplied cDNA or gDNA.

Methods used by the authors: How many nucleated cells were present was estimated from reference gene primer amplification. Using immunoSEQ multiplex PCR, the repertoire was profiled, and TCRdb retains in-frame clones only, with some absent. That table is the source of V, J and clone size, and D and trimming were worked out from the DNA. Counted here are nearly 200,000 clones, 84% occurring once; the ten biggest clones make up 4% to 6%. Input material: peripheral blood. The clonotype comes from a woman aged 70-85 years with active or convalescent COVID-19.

The CDR3 nucleotides read TGTGCCAGCAGCGCCAACCAAGGGACATTGGGAAACACCGGGGAGCTGTTTTTT. Residues: CASSANQGTLGNTGELFF. This chain joins TRBV7-6 and TRBJ2-2, with D tentatively TRBD1 (6 bases). CDR3 length equals 18 residues. V shed 5 bases and J shed 2 bases, with 21 bases lying between them. Germline loops: CDR1 SGHVS, CDR2 FNYEAQ.